This TCR beta chain was profiled in a study of OX40 agonist ivuxolimab in advanced cancers. Note on this clone: Its antigen is currently unknown.

Profiled with immunoSEQ multiplex PCR; TCRdb holds only in-frame clones, not every one. The sample yields around 30,000 clones, about 86% seen once. Study-level findings and limits: Expanded clones were, on average, more numerous among CD8+ T cells than CD4+. Dosing at 0.1 to 3.0 mg/kg was accompanied by clonal expansion of CD4+ and CD8+ blood T cells by week 6.

The TCR originated in an adult with an advanced solid tumor such as melanoma, head and neck, liver or kidney cancer. The sequencing here drew on CD4+ or CD8+ T cells sorted from blood, taken in a trial of the OX40 agonist ivuxolimab.

The CDR3 loop is CASSGTDEETQYF. The CDR3 DNA sequence: TGTGCCAGTAGTGGGACAGATGAAGAGACCCAGTACTTC. The chain carries TRBV19 and TRBJ2-5; 7 bases fit TRBD1. The CDR3 sequence is 13 residues long. Germline CDR1 reads LNHDA; CDR2 reads SQIVND (reference sequence). J was trimmed by 3 bases and V by 5 bases; bases with no gene match: 3.